The rows below give T cell receptor beta chains drawn from one sample of a study of T cells in Graves' hyperthyroidism and ophthalmopathy. MiXCR, run by TCRdb on the multiplex PCR reads, gives a single entry per CDR3 protein. The sample consists of hundreds of thousands of distinct CDR3 sequences, under 30% of them appearing once. The sample consisted of blood. The receptors come from a man aged 40-49 years with Graves' hyperthyroidism that later progressed to Graves' ophthalmopathy. The CDR3 runs from the conserved cysteine through the conserved F or W. A D gene is named only where the DNA matches it firmly. Where a row states a size, it is once, few, many or the class of an expanded clone; other rows omit it.

CASRQTSGPYEQYF | TGTGCCAGCAGACAAACTAGCGGGCCCTACGAGCAGTACTTC | many | TRBJ2-7 | TRBD2 | TRBV12-3/TRBV12-4
CASSLGAGMFLGELFF | TGTGCCAGCAGTTTAGGGGCCGGGATGTTTCTCGGGGAGCTGTTTTTT | . | TRBJ2-2 | . | TRBV12-3/TRBV12-4
CASSNREGTVYEQYF | TGCGCCAGCAGCAACCGGGAGGGAACCGTCTACGAGCAGTACTTC | many | TRBJ2-7 | TRBD2 | TRBV5-1
CASTWGGSAGGGSYGYTF | TGTGCCAGCACCTGGGGGGGTTCGGCCGGGGGCGGCAGCTATGGCTACACCTTC | once | TRBJ1-2 | . | TRBV28
CAINQDIPSGANVLTF | TGTGCCATCAACCAGGACATCCCCTCTGGGGCCAACGTCCTGACTTTC | few | TRBJ2-6 | . | TRBV10-3
CASSPATNEQYF | TGTGCCAGCAGCCCCGCTACCAACGAGCAGTACTTC | . | TRBJ2-7 | . | TRBV6-1
CSVGGRQGLAQYF | TGCAGCGTTGGGGGAAGACAGGGGTTGGCCCAGTACTTC | many | TRBJ2-5 | TRBD1 | TRBV29-1
CAIRRTGGPVNTEAFF | TGTGCCATTCGCAGGACAGGGGGCCCGGTGAACACTGAAGCTTTCTTT | . | TRBJ1-1 | TRBD1 | TRBV10-3
CASRGQGLTKNIQYF | TGTGCCAGCAGGGGACAGGGGTTGACCAAAAACATTCAGTACTTC | . | TRBJ2-4 | TRBD1 | TRBV6-2/TRBV6-3
CASRPNRGRLGNTEAFF | TGTGCCAGCAGACCTAACAGGGGCCGACTGGGGAACACTGAAGCTTTCTTT | . | TRBJ1-1 | TRBD1 | TRBV12-3/TRBV12-4
CASRNRQGGNTEAFF | TGTGCCAGCAGAAATAGACAGGGGGGAAACACTGAAGCTTTCTTT | many | TRBJ1-1 | TRBD1 | TRBV12-3/TRBV12-4
CASSENLIQPQHF | TGTGCCAGCAGTGAAAACTTAATTCAGCCCCAGCATTTT | many | TRBJ1-5 | . | TRBV2
CASSGLQVETQYF | TGCGCCAGCAGTGGGTTACAGGTGGAGACCCAGTACTTC | many | TRBJ2-5 | . | TRBV10-2
CASRQGISNTEAFF | TGTGCCAGCAGACAGGGGATCTCGAACACTGAAGCTTTCTTT | few | TRBJ1-1 | TRBD1 | TRBV12-3/TRBV12-4
CASSYEETAPPEQYF | TGTGCCAGCAGTTACGAGGAGACAGCACCCCCCGAGCAGTACTTC | many | TRBJ2-7 | . | TRBV6-5
CAISRLAGSYEQYF | TGTGCCATCAGTCGACTAGCGGGTTCCTACGAGCAGTACTTC | many | TRBJ2-7 | TRBD2 | TRBV10-3
CASSFVGRGGQETQYF | TGTGCCAGCAGTTTTGTCGGCAGGGGAGGGCAAGAGACCCAGTACTTC | many | TRBJ2-5 | . | TRBV27
CASSESSGTYEQYF | TGCGCCAGCAGTGAGTCTAGCGGTACCTACGAGCAGTACTTC | many | TRBJ2-7 | . | TRBV10-1
CATSREAGYSYEQYF | TGTGCCACCAGCAGAGAAGCTGGCTACTCCTACGAGCAGTACTTC | many | TRBJ2-7 | . | TRBV15
CASSDLGVGRELFF | TGTGCCAGCAGTGATTTGGGGGTTGGCAGGGAGCTGTTTTTT | many | TRBJ2-2 | . | TRBV25-1
CASSPGDRHKPNTEAFF | TGTGCCAGCAGTCCAGGGGACAGGCACAAACCGAACACTGAAGCTTTCTTT | many | TRBJ1-1 | TRBD1 | TRBV27
CASSYSREGDGYTF | TGTGCCAGCAGTTACTCGCGGGAAGGGGACGGCTACACCTTC | few | TRBJ1-2 | . | TRBV6-5
CASSLVRWQGGETQYF | TGTGCCAGCAGCTTAGTCCGGTGGCAGGGGGGAGAGACCCAGTACTTC | many | TRBJ2-5 | . | TRBV11-2
CASSLGPSRGGTHIQYF | TGTGCCAGCAGCTTAGGGCCCAGCAGGGGCGGGACACACATTCAGTACTTC | many | TRBJ2-4 | . | TRBV7-9
CASSKGQGVGANVLTF | TGCGCCAGCAGCAAGGGACAGGGAGTGGGGGCCAACGTCCTGACTTTC | many | TRBJ2-6 | TRBD1 | TRBV5-1